Below are 8 T cell receptor beta chains sequenced from a single sample in a study of T cell repertoires in cytomegalovirus infection. TCRdb used MiXCR to reprocess the reads, holding one entry per CDR3 protein. The sample lists about 600,000 distinct CDR3 sequences, roughly a quarter seen once, with around 7.6% in the top ten. The sequencing input was CD8+ T cells from PBMCs. These receptor sequences come from a human donor in good health (CMV status not recorded). Some clones in this sample may be carry-over from other donors' samples.

This clonotype has at least ten counts. The V and J genes are TRBV4-3 and TRBJ2-2; D is perhaps TRBD1 (6 bases). The V end was cut by 0 bases, the J end by 1 base, with 18 bases between. Germline-derived CDR1 and CDR2 are LGHNA and YSLEER. The CDR3 runs to 19 residues. The CDR3 loop reads CASSQEGGFGQENTGELFF. CDR3 sequence (DNA): TGCGCCAGCAGCCAAGAAGGGGGTTTCGGTCAGGAGAACACCGGGGAGCTGTTTTTT.

CDR3 sequence reads: CASSQEVRITDTQYF. The CDR3 DNA is TGCGCCAGCAGCCAAGAAGTCAGGATCACAGATACGCAGTATTTT. The chain couples TRBV4-1 to TRBJ2-3; D not resolved. Germline CDR1 MGHRA, CDR2 YSYEKL. Trimming removed 0 bases at V and 2 bases at J, with 9 bases between. The CDR3 totals 15 residues.

In this sample, this clonotype turned up many times. The chain joins TRBV6-1 to TRBJ2-7; D remains ambiguous. This CDR3 comprises 15 residues. The germline V gene encodes CDR1 MNHNS and CDR2 SASEGT. The ends were cut back, 2 bases at V and 4 bases at J, with 15 bases in the middle. The CDR3 reads CASSEPPLSLYEQYV. The CDR3, as DNA: TGTGCCAGCAGTGAACCTCCCCTTTCACTGTACGAGCAGTACGTC.

This clonotype was counted a few times. The CDR3 here is CASSPSDKNQPQHF. CDR3 DNA: TGTGCCAGCAGCCCTAGTGACAAGAATCAGCCCCAGCATTTT. The chain links TRBV7-9 to TRBJ1-5; D is unresolved. The ends were cut back, 5 bases at V and 4 bases at J, with 12 bases in the middle. CDR3 length equals 14 residues. The germline V gene encodes CDR1 SEHNR and CDR2 FQNEAQ (reference sequence).

The genes are TRBV5-4 and TRBJ2-2; possible D gene TRBD1, 5 bases. The V and J ends lost 0 bases and 5 bases respectively, with 8 bases between them. Looked up from germline, CDR1 is SGHNT and CDR2 is YYREEE (reference sequence). The CDR3 totals 14 residues. CDR3 coding DNA: TGTGCCAGCAGCTTGGAGGGGTTGACCGGGGAGCTGTTTTTT. This codes for CASSLEGLTGELFF.

The rearrangement uses TRBV5-6 and TRBJ2-7, with TRBD1 matching over 9 bases. Germline V CDR1 and CDR2: SGHDT, YYEEEE. The junction had 10 bases not matched to a gene; V was cut back by 4 bases and J by 5 bases. CDR3 length equals 15 residues. The CDR3 DNA reads as TGTGCCAGCAGCGAACCGGGACAGGGTTTTAACGAGCAGTACTTC. Amino acids: CASSEPGQGFNEQYF.

The chain is built from TRBV25-1 and TRBJ1-4; D ambiguous. This CDR3 is 15 amino acids long. In germline, CDR1 is MGHDK, CDR2 SYGVNS. Trimming took 8 bases from V and 6 from J, leaving 19 bases between them. The CDR3 nucleotides read TGTGCCAGCGGAACTTTACTGGACGAGGATGAAAAACTGTTTTTT. Translated: CASGTLLDEDEKLFF.

This clonotype appeared many times. This chain connects TRBV2 to TRBJ1-5; 7 bases line up with TRBD1. Trimming at V came to 8 bases and at J to 6 bases, leaving 13 bases not matched to a gene. The length of the CDR3 is 15 residues. Germline V CDR1 and CDR2: SNHLY, FYNNEI. The CDR3 loop reads CASSPGDSLLQPQHF. CDR3 sequence (DNA): TGTGCCAGCTCCCCCGGGGACAGTCTTCTTCAGCCCCAGCATTTT.